The 18 T cell receptor beta chains listed next were all sequenced from one sample in a study of blood T cell repertoires in COVID-19. The table came from immunoSEQ multiplex PCR; TCRdb's copy has only in-frame clones and leaves some out. The table has some 120,000 clones, 75% to 85% seen once; the top ten hold about 12%. The sequencing sample was made of peripheral blood. Receptor source: a human donor in a cohort sampled during active COVID-19.

The chain has TRBV5-1 and TRBJ2-7; 10 bases are shared with TRBD1. Germline loops: CDR1 SGHRS, CDR2 YFSETQ. V shed 4 bases, J shed 4 bases, and the junction held 5 bases outside the gene matches. The CDR3 spans 14 residues. CDR3 amino acids: CASSTTGGRYEQYF. The CDR3 bases are TGCGCCAGCAGCACGACAGGGGGCAGGTACGAGCAGTACTTC.

J is TRBJ2-3 and V is TRBV5-1; possible D gene TRBD1, 6 bases. V shed 4 bases and J shed 2 bases, with 11 bases lying between them. The length of the CDR3 is 14 residues. Germline V gene sequence: CDR1 SGHRS, CDR2 YFSETQ. Written as DNA, the CDR3 is TGCGCCAGCAGCCCGACAGGTTTCACAGATACGCAGTATTTT. It codes for CASSPTGFTDTQYF.

Here the CDR3 DNA reads TGTGCCAGCAAACTACTTCGGACTAGCGGGGGGGGATGGTTTAATTTGCTGTACTTC. Amino acid sequence: CASKLLRTSGGGWFNLLYF. The V gene is TRBV9, the J gene TRBJ2-7, with TRBD2 matching over 15 bases. The germline V gene has CDR1 SGDLS and CDR2 YYNGEE. V was clipped by 6 bases and J by 12 bases; unmatched bases: 25. The CDR3 is 19 amino acids.

V and J are TRBV11-2 and TRBJ1-3; tentatively, D is TRBD1 (5 bases). Germline-derived CDR1 and CDR2 are SGHAT and FQNNGV. The germline V and J ends were trimmed by 2 bases and 11 bases, with 16 bases remaining between them. The CDR3 loop spans 14 amino acids. This CDR3 is CASSLRGTPNPIYF. DNA for the CDR3: TGTGCCAGCAGCTTACGCGGGACCCCCAACCCCATATATTTT. The whole variable domain, filled in from reference TRBV11-2 and TRBJ1-3, reads EAGVAQSPRYKIIEKRQSVAFWCNPISGHATLYWYQQILGQGPKLLIQFQNNGVVDDSQLPKDRFSAERLKGVDSTLKIQPAKLEDSAVYLCASSLRGTPNPIYFGEGSWLTVV.

The chain is built from TRBV27 and TRBJ2-7, with D tentatively TRBD1 (6 bases). Germline loops: CDR1 MNHEY, CDR2 SMNVEV (reference sequence). With 10 bases removed from V and 3 bases from J, the gap between germline ends came to 16 bases. This CDR3 is built from 13 residues. DNA for the CDR3: TGTGCCACTTTATCGGGCAGGGGCTACGAGCAGTACTTC. Residues: CATLSGRGYEQYF.

This clone appeared a few times. The V and J genes are TRBV6-5 and TRBJ2-7; D may be TRBD1 (5 bases). V lost 6 bases and J lost 2, with 14 bases in between. Per the germline V gene, CDR1 is MNHEY and CDR2 is SVGAGI. The CDR3 sequence is 14 residues long. CDR3 bases: TGTGCCAGCAGCCTCAAGGGGATTACCTACGAGCAGTACTTC. It specifies CASSLKGITYEQYF.

J is TRBJ1-2 and V is TRBV19; 9 positions agree with TRBD1. J was trimmed by 8 bases and V by 6 bases; bases with no gene match: 10. Per germline, CDR1 LNHDA and CDR2 SQIVND (reference sequence). This CDR3 spans 14 amino acids. Here the CDR3 reads CASSPDRGATGYTF. The DNA for the CDR3 is TGTGCCAGTAGCCCGGACAGGGGCGCTACGGGCTACACCTTC.

This clone has a handful of counts. This chain uses TRBV7-9 with TRBJ2-6; unclear D gene. This CDR3 is built from 15 residues. The germline V gene has CDR1 SEHNR and CDR2 FQNEAQ (reference sequence). Trimming stripped 1 base from V and 0 bases from J, with 4 bases between. CDR3 amino acids: CASSLGISGANVLTF. Here the CDR3 DNA reads TGTGCCAGCAGCTTAGGTATCTCTGGGGCCAACGTCCTGACTTTC.

The J gene is TRBJ2-5, the V gene TRBV4-1, with 8 bases matching TRBD2. CDR1 and CDR2 from the germline V gene are MGHRA and YSYEKL. The V segment lost 3 bases and the J segment 7 bases; nucleotides outside the gene matches: 1. CDR3 size: 12 residues. The CDR3 region is CASSQAGGTQYF. The CDR3 bases are TGCGCCAGCAGCCAGGCGGGAGGGACCCAGTACTTC.

The gene calls are TRBV28 and TRBJ2-3; D may be TRBD2 (6 bases). Germline V CDR1 and CDR2: MDHEN, SYDVKM. Trimming stripped 4 bases from V and 2 bases from J, with 13 bases between. There are 15 residues in the CDR3. CDR3 in amino acids: CASSSSSASTDTQYF. DNA of the CDR3: TGTGCCAGCAGTTCGTCTAGCGCCTCCACAGATACGCAGTATTTT.

The chain employs TRBV14 and TRBJ2-1; possibly TRBD1 for D (5 bases). Trimming removed 4 bases from V and 7 bases from J, with 14 bases in between. The CDR3 runs 14 residues. Per the germline V gene, CDR1 is SGHDN and CDR2 is FVKESK. Written as DNA, the CDR3 is TGTGCCAGCAGCCCAAGCGTTGCAGGGAATGAGCAGTTCTTC. Its translation is CASSPSVAGNEQFF.

The chain carries TRBV2 and TRBJ1-4, with 9 bases fitting TRBD1. The CDR3 totals 20 residues. The germline V gene encodes CDR1 SNHLY and CDR2 FYNNEI. Losses at the gene ends were 6 bases for V and 1 base for J; bases not matched to a gene: 18. The CDR3 sequence: CASSRGLQGAGKRTNEKLFF. The CDR3 coding sequence is TGTGCCAGCAGCAGGGGACTACAGGGGGCGGGCAAGAGAACTAATGAAAAACTGTTTTTT.

This clone showed up just a few times. The chain is built from TRBV5-4 and TRBJ2-7; TRBD2 matches 7 bases. In germline, CDR1 is SGHNT, CDR2 YYREEE (reference sequence). The ends lost 4 bases at V and 0 bases at J; junction bases unmatched: 4. This CDR3 contains 14 residues. The CDR3 here is CASSGGGRSYEQYF. The CDR3 coding sequence is TGTGCCAGCAGCGGCGGGGGTCGCTCCTACGAGCAGTACTTC.

The chain recombines TRBV11-2 with TRBJ2-3, with 9 nucleotides matching TRBD1. J lost 2 bases, V lost 5 bases, and 5 bases had no gene match. The CDR3 is made up of 15 amino acids. CDR1 and CDR2 (germline): SGHAT, FQNNGV. This CDR3 is CASSRDREPTDTQYF. CDR3 coding DNA: TGTGCCAGCAGCCGGGACAGGGAGCCCACAGATACGCAGTATTTT.

The chain employs TRBV11-2 and TRBJ1-3, with 9 bases that match TRBD1. With V trimmed by 6 bases and J by 4 bases, 1 base remained unmatched. The CDR3 sequence is 13 residues long. Germline-derived CDR1 and CDR2 are SGHAT and FQNNGV. As DNA, the CDR3 is TGTGCCAGCAGACAGGGGGCGGGAAACACCATATATTTT. It specifies CASRQGAGNTIYF.

The genes are TRBV5-1 and TRBJ2-7; a weak D match, TRBD1 (5 bases). With 2 bases removed from V and 5 bases from J, the gap between germline ends came to 8 bases. This CDR3 has 12 residues. Germline V lookup: CDR1 SGHRS, CDR2 YFSETQ. The CDR3 spells CASSLVGDEQYF. The CDR3 DNA reads as TGCGCCAGCAGCTTAGTAGGGGACGAGCAGTACTTC.

The CDR3 spells CASTTGSSYNEQFF. In DNA, the CDR3 is TGTGCCAGCACCACCGGTAGCTCCTACAATGAGCAGTTCTTC. This chain joins TRBV2 and TRBJ2-1, with D unclear. Trimming removed 7 bases at V and 0 bases at J, with 10 bases between. The germline CDR1 and CDR2 sequences are SNHLY and FYNNEI. The CDR3 sequence is 14 residues long.

The chain couples TRBV5-1 to TRBJ2-5; D gene unclear. CDR1 is SGHRS, CDR2 YFSETQ, per germline. The CDR3 runs 14 residues. V was trimmed by 0 bases and J by 4 bases, leaving 10 bases between them. The CDR3 sequence: CASSLVQVGETQYF. CDR3 nucleotides: TGCGCCAGCAGCTTGGTCCAGGTTGGAGAGACCCAGTACTTC.